This is a list of T cell receptor beta chains from one sample in a study of T cell repertoires in cytomegalovirus infection. A single record per CDR3 protein comes from TCRdb applying MiXCR to the reads. The table records approximately 250,000 distinct CDR3 sequences, under 8.5% of them present only once. The source material was PBMCs. Receptor source: a human donor in good health (CMV status not recorded). Some clones in this sample may be carry-over from other donors' samples. CDR3s include the opening cysteine and the closing phenylalanine or tryptophan. D genes are given only for firm matches. Size is omitted from some rows. Given values are once, few, many or a class for expanded clones.

J: TRBJ2-5; size: many; V: TRBV7-2; D: .; DNA: TGTGCCAGCAGCTCTATCAGGATAGAGACCCAGTACTTC; CDR3: CASSSIRIETQYF
J: TRBJ1-2; size: .; V: TRBV7-3; D: TRBD1; DNA: TGTGCCAGCAGCTTAAATCCGGGGACAGGAGCTAACTATGGCTACACCTTC; CDR3: CASSLNPGTGANYGYTF
J: TRBJ2-5; size: many; V: TRBV7-2; D: .; DNA: TGTGCCAGCAGCTTAAATTTCGTCTACCAAGAGACCCAGTACTTC; CDR3: CASSLNFVYQETQYF
J: TRBJ1-4; size: many; V: TRBV2; D: TRBD1; DNA: TGTGCCAGCATCTTCAGGGGGAAGGGTGAAAAACTGTTTTTT; CDR3: CASIFRGKGEKLFF
J: TRBJ1-2; size: few; V: TRBV7-8; D: .; DNA: TGTGCCAGCAGCTTTAGCGAGACAGGCTATGGCTACACCTTC; CDR3: CASSFSETGYGYTF
J: TRBJ2-3; size: many; V: TRBV15; D: .; DNA: TGTGCCACCAGCAGAGATTTAGTTTCTACGCAGTATTTT; CDR3: CATSRDLVSTQYF
J: TRBJ2-2; size: many; V: TRBV7-2; D: .; DNA: TGTGCCAGCAGCTTAGGAGGGGCCGGGGAGCTGTTTTTT; CDR3: CASSLGGAGELFF
J: TRBJ2-7; size: .; V: TRBV28; D: .; DNA: TGTGCCAGCAGTTTATCGGTCGAGCAGTACTTC; CDR3: CASSLSVEQYF
J: TRBJ1-1; size: many; V: TRBV29-1; D: TRBD1; DNA: TGCAGCGTTGAAGGATACAGGGGGCAAGTGGCTGAAGCTTTCTTT; CDR3: CSVEGYRGQVAEAFF
J: TRBJ2-2; size: .; V: TRBV7-9; D: TRBD1; DNA: TGTGCCAGCAGCCGGCCGTCCGGGACAGGGCACACCGGGGAGCTGTTTTTT; CDR3: CASSRPSGTGHTGELFF
J: TRBJ2-7; size: many; V: TRBV28; D: TRBD1; DNA: TGTGCCAGCAGGGGACAGGAGCACGATTACTTC; CDR3: CASRGQEHDYF
J: TRBJ2-1; size: few; V: TRBV29-1; D: .; DNA: TGCAGCATCCCACAGGGATCCAATGAGCAGTTCTTC; CDR3: CSIPQGSNEQFF
J: TRBJ1-2; size: many; V: TRBV6-1; D: .; DNA: TGTGCCACTTGGGAGACAGGCGGCTACACCTTC; CDR3: CATWETGGYTF
J: TRBJ1-6; size: many; V: TRBV4-1; D: .; DNA: TGCGCCAGCAGCCAAGATGAGGGCAGGCACTCACCCCTCCACTTT; CDR3: CASSQDEGRHSPLHF
J: TRBJ1-5; size: many; V: TRBV7-2; D: .; DNA: TGTGCCAGCAGCCAGGACTTCAATCAGCCCCAGCATTTT; CDR3: CASSQDFNQPQHF
J: TRBJ2-2; size: many; V: TRBV20-1; D: TRBD1; DNA: TGCAGTGCTAGAGATGGCGCAGGGACAGCGAACACCGGGGAGCTGTTTTTT; CDR3: CSARDGAGTANTGELFF
J: TRBJ2-7; size: many; V: TRBV7-6; D: TRBD1; DNA: TGTGCCAGCAGCTCCGGGACAGTCTCCTACGAGCAGTACTTC; CDR3: CASSSGTVSYEQYF
J: TRBJ1-1; size: .; V: TRBV10-1; D: .; DNA: TGCGCCAGCAGTGATTGGAACACTGAAGCTTTCTTT; CDR3: CASSDWNTEAFF
J: TRBJ1-4; size: many; V: TRBV12-3/TRBV12-4; D: .; DNA: TGTGCCAGCAGTTTAAAGGGAGGGAGTGAAAAACTGTTTTTT; CDR3: CASSLKGGSEKLFF
J: TRBJ2-2; size: few; V: TRBV29-1; D: .; DNA: TGCAGCGTTGAAGGCCAGGGGCCCACCGGGGAGCTGTTTTTT; CDR3: CSVEGQGPTGELFF
J: TRBJ1-1; size: many; V: TRBV6-2/TRBV6-3; D: .; DNA: TGTGCCAGCAGCACCGGGCCACAGGGAGGGTACACTGAAGCTTTCTTT; CDR3: CASSTGPQGGYTEAFF
J: TRBJ2-7; size: .; V: TRBV10-3; D: TRBD1; DNA: TGTGCCATCATGGACAGGCTGAGCTACGAGCAGTACTTC; CDR3: CAIMDRLSYEQYF
J: TRBJ2-1; size: many; V: TRBV5-1; D: TRBD2; DNA: TGCGCCAGCAGCGCCAGACTAGCGTCCGGGGAGCAGTTCTTC; CDR3: CASSARLASGEQFF
J: TRBJ2-1; size: many; V: TRBV29-1; D: TRBD2; DNA: TGCAGCGCCCCTTCCGGGCGGGGGGGCTTCGATGAGCAGTTCTTC; CDR3: CSAPSGRGGFDEQFF
J: TRBJ1-4; size: many; V: TRBV20-1; D: .; DNA: TGCAGTGCTAGAGCCACAGGGAAAGGAGAAAAACTGTTTTTT; CDR3: CSARATGKGEKLFF
J: TRBJ2-7; size: many; V: TRBV29-1; D: TRBD1; DNA: TGCAGCGTTTCTTCGGACAGGGGGAAAGGGTACGAGCAGTACTTC; CDR3: CSVSSDRGKGYEQYF
J: TRBJ2-3; size: many; V: TRBV20-1; D: TRBD2; DNA: TGCAGTGCTAGAGATTATTTCGGGGGGAGCACAGATACGCAGTATTTT; CDR3: CSARDYFGGSTDTQYF
J: TRBJ1-1; size: many; V: TRBV7-2; D: .; DNA: TGTGCCAGCAGCCCCAAGATACCGGGACACAGTAATGCTTTCTTT; CDR3: CASSPKIPGHSNAFF
J: TRBJ2-5; size: many; V: TRBV11-2; D: TRBD1; DNA: TGTGCCAGCAGCCAACGGACAGGGGGCGCGGAGACCCAGTACTTC; CDR3: CASSQRTGGAETQYF
J: TRBJ2-3; size: many; V: TRBV10-3; D: TRBD2; DNA: TGTGCCATCAGTGACCCCAGCGGGGGGTTGTCAGATACGCAGTATTTT; CDR3: CAISDPSGGLSDTQYF
J: TRBJ2-1; size: many; V: TRBV29-1; D: .; DNA: TGCAGCGTTCAAGAGTTGGTAGGCAATGAGCAGTTCTTC; CDR3: CSVQELVGNEQFF